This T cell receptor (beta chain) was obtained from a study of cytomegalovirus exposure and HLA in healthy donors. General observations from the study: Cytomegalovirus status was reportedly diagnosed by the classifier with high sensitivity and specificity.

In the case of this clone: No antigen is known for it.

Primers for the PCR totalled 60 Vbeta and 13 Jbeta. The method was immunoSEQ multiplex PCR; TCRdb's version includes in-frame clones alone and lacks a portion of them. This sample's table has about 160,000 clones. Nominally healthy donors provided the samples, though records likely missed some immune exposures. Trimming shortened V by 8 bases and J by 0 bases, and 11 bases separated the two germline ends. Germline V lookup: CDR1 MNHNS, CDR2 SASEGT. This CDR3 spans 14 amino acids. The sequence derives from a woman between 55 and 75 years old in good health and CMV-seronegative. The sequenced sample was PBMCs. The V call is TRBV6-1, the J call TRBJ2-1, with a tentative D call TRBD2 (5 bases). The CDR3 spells CASRLFSSYNEQFF. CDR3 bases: TGTGCCAGCCGACTATTCAGCTCCTACAATGAGCAGTTCTTC.